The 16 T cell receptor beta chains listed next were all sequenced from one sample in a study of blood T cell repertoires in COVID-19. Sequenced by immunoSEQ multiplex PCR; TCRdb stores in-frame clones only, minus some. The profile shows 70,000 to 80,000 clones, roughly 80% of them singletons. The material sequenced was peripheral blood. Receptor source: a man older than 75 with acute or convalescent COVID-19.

The CDR3 loop is CASSLSPGVNTEAFF. In DNA, the CDR3 is TGTGCCAGCAGCTTATCCCCAGGGGTGAACACTGAAGCTTTCTTT. This chain joins TRBV11-2 and TRBJ1-1; maybe TRBD1 (6 bases). Trimming left V 2 bases short and J 0 bases short, with 10 bases between. The length of the CDR3 is 15 residues. CDR1 is SGHAT and CDR2 is FQNNGV in the germline V gene.

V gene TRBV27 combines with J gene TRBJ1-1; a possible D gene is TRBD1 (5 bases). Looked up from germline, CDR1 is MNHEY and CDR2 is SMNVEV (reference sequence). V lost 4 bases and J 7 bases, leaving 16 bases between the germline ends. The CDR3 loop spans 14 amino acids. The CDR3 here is CASSSLVGAGEAFF. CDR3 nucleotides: TGTGCCAGCAGTTCGCTTGTAGGGGCCGGTGAAGCTTTCTTT.

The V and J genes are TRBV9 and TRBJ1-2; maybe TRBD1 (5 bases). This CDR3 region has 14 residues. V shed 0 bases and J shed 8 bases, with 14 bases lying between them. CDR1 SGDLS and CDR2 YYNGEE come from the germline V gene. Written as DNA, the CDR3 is TGTGCCAGCAGCGTAGAGGAGGGGCGACTCGGCTACACCTTC. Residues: CASSVEEGRLGYTF.

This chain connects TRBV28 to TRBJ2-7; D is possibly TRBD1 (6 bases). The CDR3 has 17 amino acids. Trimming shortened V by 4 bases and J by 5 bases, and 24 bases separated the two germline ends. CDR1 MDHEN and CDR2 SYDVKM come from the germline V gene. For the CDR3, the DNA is TGTGCCAGCAGTTCTACCGGGACACCCGGCCGCTTAGACGAGCAGTACTTC. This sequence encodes CASSSTGTPGRLDEQYF.

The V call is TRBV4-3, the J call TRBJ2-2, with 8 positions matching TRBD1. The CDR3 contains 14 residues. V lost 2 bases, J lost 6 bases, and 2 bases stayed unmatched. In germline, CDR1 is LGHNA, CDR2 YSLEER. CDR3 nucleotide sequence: TGCGCCAGCAGCCAATCAGGGGGCCCCGGGGAGCTGTTTTTT. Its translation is CASSQSGGPGELFF.

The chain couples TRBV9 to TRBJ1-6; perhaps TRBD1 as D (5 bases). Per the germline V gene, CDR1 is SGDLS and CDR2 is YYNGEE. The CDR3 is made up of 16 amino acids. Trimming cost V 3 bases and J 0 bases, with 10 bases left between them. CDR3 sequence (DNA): TGTGCCAGCAGCGGAACAGGCGTCTCCTATAATTCACCCCTCCACTTT. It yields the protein CASSGTGVSYNSPLHF.

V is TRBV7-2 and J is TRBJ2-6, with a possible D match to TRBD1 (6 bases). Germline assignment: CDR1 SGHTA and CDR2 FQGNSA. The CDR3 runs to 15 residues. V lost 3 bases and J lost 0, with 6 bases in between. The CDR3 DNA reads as TGTGCCAGCAGCTTGGACAGCTCTGGGGCCAACGTCCTGACTTTC. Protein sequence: CASSLDSSGANVLTF. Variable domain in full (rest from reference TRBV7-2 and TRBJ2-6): GAGVSQSPSNKVTEKGKDVELRCDPISGHTALYWYRQSLGQGLEFLIYFQGNSAPDKSGLPSDRFSAERTGGSVSTLTIQRTQQEDSAVYLCASSLDSSGANVLTFGAGSRLTVL.

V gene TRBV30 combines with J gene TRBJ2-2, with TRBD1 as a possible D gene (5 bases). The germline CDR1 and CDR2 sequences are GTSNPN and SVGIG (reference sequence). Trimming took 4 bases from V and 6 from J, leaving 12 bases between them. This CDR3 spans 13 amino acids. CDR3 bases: TGTGCCTGGACCCGCCAGGGCCCCGGGGAGCTGTTTTTT. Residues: CAWTRQGPGELFF.

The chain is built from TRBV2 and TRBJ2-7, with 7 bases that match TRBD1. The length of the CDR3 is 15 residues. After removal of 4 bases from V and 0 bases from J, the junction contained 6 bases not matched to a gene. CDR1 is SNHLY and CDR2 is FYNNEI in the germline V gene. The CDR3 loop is CASSGAGGVSYEQYF. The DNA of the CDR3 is TGTGCCAGCAGTGGAGCAGGGGGTGTCTCCTACGAGCAGTACTTC.

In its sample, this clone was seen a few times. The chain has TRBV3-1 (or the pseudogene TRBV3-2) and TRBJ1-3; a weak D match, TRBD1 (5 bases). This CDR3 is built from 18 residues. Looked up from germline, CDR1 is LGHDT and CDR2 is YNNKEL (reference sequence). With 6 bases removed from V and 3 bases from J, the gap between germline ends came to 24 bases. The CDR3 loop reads CASSPISFGGSSGNTIYF. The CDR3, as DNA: TGTGCCAGCAGTCCTATATCGTTCGGGGGTTCGAGTGGAAACACCATATATTTT.

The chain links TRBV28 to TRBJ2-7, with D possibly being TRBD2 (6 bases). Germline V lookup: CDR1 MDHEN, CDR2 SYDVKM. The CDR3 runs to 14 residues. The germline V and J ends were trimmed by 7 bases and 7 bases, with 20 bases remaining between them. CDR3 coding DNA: TGTGCCAGCAAGATTAGTGGGCGGACTAAGGAGCAGTACTTC. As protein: CASKISGRTKEQYF.

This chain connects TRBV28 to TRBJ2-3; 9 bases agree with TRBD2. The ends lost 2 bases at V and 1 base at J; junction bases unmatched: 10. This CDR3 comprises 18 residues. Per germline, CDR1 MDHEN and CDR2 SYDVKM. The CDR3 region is CASSLERASGDRTDTQYF. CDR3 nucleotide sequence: TGTGCCAGCAGTTTAGAGAGGGCTAGCGGGGACCGCACAGATACGCAGTATTTT. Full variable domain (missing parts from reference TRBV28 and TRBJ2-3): DVKVTQSSRYLVKRTGEKVFLECVQDMDHENMFWYRQDPGLGLRLIYFSYDVKMKEKGDIPEGYSVSREKKERFSLILESASTNQTSMYLCASSLERASGDRTDTQYFGPGTRLTVL.

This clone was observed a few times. CDR3 DNA: TGTGCCAGCACCGGGGGAGGCGGCGGGGAGACCCAGTACTTC. Amino acid sequence: CASTGGGGGETQYF. This chain connects TRBV6-5 to TRBJ2-5, with D possibly being TRBD2 (6 bases). CDR3 length: 14 amino acids. With 7 bases removed from V and 5 bases from J, the gap between germline ends came to 17 bases. Germline V gives CDR1 MNHEY, CDR2 SVGAGI.

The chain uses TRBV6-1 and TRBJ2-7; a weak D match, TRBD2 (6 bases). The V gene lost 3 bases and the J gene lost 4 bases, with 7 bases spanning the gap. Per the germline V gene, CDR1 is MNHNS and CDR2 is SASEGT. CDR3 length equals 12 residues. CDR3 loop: CASSEEGYEQYF. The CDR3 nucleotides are TGTGCCAGCAGTGAGGAGGGGTACGAGCAGTACTTC.

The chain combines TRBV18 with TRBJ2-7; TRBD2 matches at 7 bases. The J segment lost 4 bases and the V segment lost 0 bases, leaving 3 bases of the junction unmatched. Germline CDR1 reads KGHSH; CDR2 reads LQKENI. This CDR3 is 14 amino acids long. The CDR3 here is CASSPPGGGYEQYF. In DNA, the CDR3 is TGTGCCAGCTCACCACCGGGGGGGGGTTACGAGCAGTACTTC.

CDR3 protein: CASSQNLGTGGRQPQHF. The DNA of the CDR3 is TGCGCCAGCAGCCAAAATCTGGGGACAGGGGGCCGGCAGCCCCAGCATTTT. The V gene is TRBV4-3, the J gene TRBJ1-5, with 12 bases lining up with TRBD1. The V and J ends lost 2 bases and 7 bases, in that order; junction bases with no gene match: 9. The CDR3 extends over 17 amino acids. The germline gives CDR1 LGHNA, CDR2 YSLEER.